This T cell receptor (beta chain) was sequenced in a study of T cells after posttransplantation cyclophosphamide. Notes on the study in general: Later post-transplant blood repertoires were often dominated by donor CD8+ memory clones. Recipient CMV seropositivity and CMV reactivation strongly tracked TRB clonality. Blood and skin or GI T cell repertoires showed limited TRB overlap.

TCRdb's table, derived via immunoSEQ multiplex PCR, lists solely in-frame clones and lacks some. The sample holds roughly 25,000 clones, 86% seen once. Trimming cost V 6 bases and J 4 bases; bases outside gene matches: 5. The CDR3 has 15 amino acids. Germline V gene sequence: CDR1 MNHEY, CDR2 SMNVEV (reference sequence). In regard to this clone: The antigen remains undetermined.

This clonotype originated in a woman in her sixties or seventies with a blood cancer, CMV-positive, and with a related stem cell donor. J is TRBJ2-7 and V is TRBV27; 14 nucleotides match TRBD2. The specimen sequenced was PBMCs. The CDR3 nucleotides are TGTGCCAGCAGCGAGGGACTAGCGGGAGTTTACGAGCAGTACTTC. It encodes CASSEGLAGVYEQYF.